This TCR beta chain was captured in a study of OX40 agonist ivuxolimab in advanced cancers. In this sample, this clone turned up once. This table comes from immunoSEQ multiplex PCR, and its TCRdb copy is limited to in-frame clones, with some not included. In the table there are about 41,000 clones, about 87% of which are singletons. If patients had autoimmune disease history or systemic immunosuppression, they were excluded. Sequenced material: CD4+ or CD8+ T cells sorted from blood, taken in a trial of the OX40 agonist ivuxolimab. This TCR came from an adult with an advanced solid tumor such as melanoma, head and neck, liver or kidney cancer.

The CDR3 sequence: CASSPGIAKNIQYF. The CDR3 DNA reads TGTGCCAGCAGCCCCGGGATAGCCAAAAACATTCAGTACTTC. The chain combines TRBV7-2 with TRBJ2-4; D possibly corresponds to TRBD2 (5 bases). The V end was cut by 5 bases, the J end by 0 bases, with 8 bases between. Looked up from germline, CDR1 is SGHTA and CDR2 is FQGNSA. CDR3 size: 14 residues.